This entry concerns a single TCR beta chain. No antigen is known for it. These data belong to a study of cytomegalovirus exposure and HLA in healthy donors. The PCR had 60 Vbeta and 13 Jbeta primers. As handled by the study authors: Some 80 million unique TCR beta chains, 8.5 million to 14 million shared, were counted in a later analysis. Sequencing was performed with immunoSEQ multiplex PCR; in TCRdb, only in-frame clones are kept and a portion is missing. Clone size and V and J calls were adopted from that table, with D and trimming inferred from the DNA. There are over 200,000 clones in the sample, with approximately 0.98% held by the top ten. With 0 bases clipped from V and 11 bases from J, the junction kept 2 bases outside the gene matches. The CDR3 runs to 13 residues. Per germline, CDR1 SGHTA and CDR2 FQGNSA. Points from the study as a whole: Common viral pathogens were later found to be apparently linked to several of the most significant clusters. Follow-up analysis later connected one missense variant in DCLRE1C with trimming of TCR beta V- and J-genes.

Input material: PBMCs. This clonotype was obtained from a woman in her 30s in good health and CMV-seropositive. The rearrangement joins TRBV7-2 to TRBJ1-5, with 9 bases matching TRBD1. The CDR3 here is CASSLAGQGSQHF. The CDR3 DNA reads TGTGCCAGCAGCTTAGCCGGACAGGGGTCCCAGCATTTT.